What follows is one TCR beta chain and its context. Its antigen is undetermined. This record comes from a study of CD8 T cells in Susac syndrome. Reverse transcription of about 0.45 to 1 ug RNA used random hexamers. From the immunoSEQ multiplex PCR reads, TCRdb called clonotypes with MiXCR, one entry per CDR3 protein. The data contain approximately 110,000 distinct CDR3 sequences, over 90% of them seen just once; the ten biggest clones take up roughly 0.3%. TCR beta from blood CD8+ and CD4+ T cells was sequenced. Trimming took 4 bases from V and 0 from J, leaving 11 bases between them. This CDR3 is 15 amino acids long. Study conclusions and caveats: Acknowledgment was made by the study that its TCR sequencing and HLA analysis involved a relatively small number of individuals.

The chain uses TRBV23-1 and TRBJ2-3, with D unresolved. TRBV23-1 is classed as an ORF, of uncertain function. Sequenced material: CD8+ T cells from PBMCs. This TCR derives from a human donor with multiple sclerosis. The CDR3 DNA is TGCGCCAGCAGTCCCGTTCGCACAAGCACAGATACGCAGTATTTT. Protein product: CASSPVRTSTDTQYF.